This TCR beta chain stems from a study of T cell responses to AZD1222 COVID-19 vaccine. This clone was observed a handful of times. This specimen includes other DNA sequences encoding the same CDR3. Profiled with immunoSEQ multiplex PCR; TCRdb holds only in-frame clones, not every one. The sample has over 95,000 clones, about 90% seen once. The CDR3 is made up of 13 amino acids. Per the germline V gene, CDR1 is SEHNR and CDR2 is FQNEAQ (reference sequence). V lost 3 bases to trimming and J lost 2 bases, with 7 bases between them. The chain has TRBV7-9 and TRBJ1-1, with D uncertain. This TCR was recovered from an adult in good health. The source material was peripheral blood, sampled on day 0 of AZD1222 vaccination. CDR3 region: CASSLEGNTEAFF. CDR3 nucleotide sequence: TGTGCCAGCAGCTTGGAGGGAAACACTGAAGCTTTCTTT.